Reported below is one TCR beta chain. TCRdb's table, derived via immunoSEQ multiplex PCR, lists solely in-frame clones and lacks some. This table holds 300,000 to 350,000 clones, about 91% found once. Patients of the Seattle cohort, enrolled during active infection, were followed longitudinally. The CDR3 is made up of 12 amino acids. V lost 8 bases and J lost 4; bases outside the gene matches: 7. CDR1 is GTSNPN and CDR2 is SVGIG in the germline V gene (reference sequence). The data were obtained in a study of blood T cell repertoires in COVID-19. The overall study: Donors in the United States, Italy and Spain gave samples during acute or convalescent COVID-19. Sources were T cells, B-cell-depleted T cells, or PBMCs; the material itself was cDNA or gDNA.

The rearrangement links TRBV30 to TRBJ1-1; TRBD1 matches at 7 bases. This receptor was identified in a man aged 30 to 45 with COVID-19, enrolled during active disease. Sequencing input: peripheral blood. In DNA form, the CDR3 reads TGTGCCCGACAGGGTGAGGGCACTGAAGCTTTCTTT. This sequence encodes CARQGEGTEAFF.